This passage covers 17 T cell receptor beta chains from one sample sequenced in a study of shared clonotypes between healthy human individuals. Method: immunoSEQ multiplex PCR; TCRdb's copy keeps in-frame clones and lacks some. This sample yields a few million clones, of which about 92% are seen a single time; 0.11% to 0.15% belongs to the top ten. The sequenced sample consisted of naive CD4+ T cells sorted from blood. Subset specified: CD45RA+ positively selected. These receptors were collected from a man younger than 35 in good health.

This clone has just one count. The chain carries TRBV29-1 and TRBJ1-2; D is unresolved. Germline CDR1 SQVTM, CDR2 ANQGSEA. The CDR3 totals 14 residues. V lost 6 bases to trimming and J lost 0 bases, with 14 bases between them. The CDR3 here is CSVMIGISNYGYTF. The CDR3 DNA follows: TGCAGCGTGATGATAGGCATTTCTAACTATGGCTACACCTTC.

This sequence joins TRBV19 and TRBJ1-1; D might be TRBD1 (5 bases). Per germline, CDR1 LNHDA and CDR2 SQIVND (reference sequence). Trimming pared 9 bases from V and 0 bases from J, leaving 14 bases between. CDR3 length: 14 amino acids. Here the CDR3 DNA reads TGTGCCAGCAAGCCGGGGCCCATGAACACTGAAGCTTTCTTT. It translates to CASKPGPMNTEAFF.

J is TRBJ2-1 and V is TRBV6-5; 11 positions agree with TRBD1. The CDR3 length is 14 residues. CDR1 MNHEY and CDR2 SVGAGI come from the germline V gene. Trimming cost V 6 bases and J 5 bases; bases outside gene matches: 3. The CDR3 is CASSPGQGDNEQFF. In DNA, the CDR3 is TGTGCCAGCAGCCCGGGACAGGGGGACAATGAGCAGTTCTTC.

As regards this clone: The junction departs from germline at one end; a sequencing error may be responsible. The chain joins TRBV7-9 to TRBJ2-7; TRBD2 agrees at 11 bases. Per the germline V gene, CDR1 is SEHNR and CDR2 is FQNEAQ (reference sequence). CDR3 length: 12 residues. The CDR3 loop reads CAPSRLAGGMHF. CDR3 nucleotide sequence: TGTGCCCCGAGTCGGCTAGCGGGAGGAATGCACTTC.

Concerning this clone itself: The same CDR3 arises from other DNA sequences in this sample as well. The chain links TRBV7-9 to TRBJ2-5; TRBD1 matches at 7 bases. CDR1 is SEHNR and CDR2 is FQNEAQ in the germline V gene (reference sequence). The CDR3 has 14 amino acids. With V trimmed by 5 bases and J by 5 bases, 8 bases remained unmatched. The CDR3 DNA sequence: TGTGCCAGCAGCCCCCGACAGGGCGGGGAGACCCAGTACTTC. Its translation: CASSPRQGGETQYF.

As to this clone: Other DNA sequences in the same sample also yield this CDR3. The chain has TRBV6-1 and TRBJ1-3; D is unresolved. Trimming removed 2 bases at V and 5 bases at J, with 4 bases between. Germline loops: CDR1 MNHNS, CDR2 SASEGT. This CDR3 spans 12 amino acids. The CDR3 region is CASSESRNTIYF. CDR3 sequence (DNA): TGTGCCAGCAGTGAAAGTAGAAACACCATATATTTT.

The chain carries TRBV5-8 and TRBJ2-7; 9 bases match TRBD1. Germline CDR1 is SGHTS and CDR2 is YDEGEE. CDR3 length: 18 residues. V was clipped by 4 bases and J by 2 bases; unmatched bases: 16. In DNA form, the CDR3 reads TGTGCCAGCAGCCGTGACAGGGGGAATCTCGGGTTTACCTACGAGCAGTACTTC. Its translation: CASSRDRGNLGFTYEQYF.

Comment on this clone: The identical CDR3 is also encoded by other nucleotide sequences in the sample. The gene calls are TRBV18 and TRBJ2-1; no firm D call. This CDR3 spans 12 amino acids. Deletions cut 2 bases from V and 4 bases from J, with 3 bases between. Germline V gene sequence: CDR1 KGHSH, CDR2 LQKENI. The CDR3 reads CASSPGYNEQFF. The CDR3, as DNA: TGTGCCAGCTCACCAGGTTACAATGAGCAGTTCTTC. The full variable domain, in which reference TRBV18 and TRBJ2-1 provide the parts outside the CDR3, is NAGVMQNPRHLVRRRGQEARLRCSPMKGHSHVYWYRQLPEEGLKFMVYLQKENIIDESGMPKERFSAEFPKEGPSILRIQQVVRGDSAAYFCASSPGYNEQFFGPGTRLTVL.

V and J are TRBV30 and TRBJ2-6; the D gene is possibly TRBD1 (5 bases). The V gene's germline CDR1 is GTSNPN and CDR2 SVGIG (reference sequence). This CDR3 contains 15 residues. V was cut by 1 base and J by 4 bases, with 11 bases left in between. CDR3 region: CAWSADISGANVLTF. In DNA form, the CDR3 reads TGTGCCTGGAGTGCGGACATATCAGGGGCCAACGTCCTGACTTTC.

To note about this clone: At the DNA level, this CDR3 is encoded by other sequences in the same sample as well. This chain joins TRBV5-4 and TRBJ2-7; the D call may be TRBD1 or TRBD2 (5 bases each). Germline V gene sequence: CDR1 SGHNT, CDR2 YYREEE (reference sequence). The V gene lost 0 bases and the J gene lost 4 bases, with 5 bases spanning the gap. The CDR3 contains 12 residues. In nucleotides, the CDR3 is TGTGCCAGCAGCTTGGGGGGGTACGAGCAGTACTTC. Protein: CASSLGGYEQYF.

This chain links TRBV19 with TRBJ1-3, with D hard to call. The CDR3 consists of 15 residues. V shed 7 bases and J shed 0 bases, with 13 bases lying between them. CDR1 is LNHDA, CDR2 SQIVND, per germline (reference sequence). In DNA, the CDR3 is TGTGCCAGTACCCGGGAAGCTCTCTCTGGAAACACCATATATTTT. Protein: CASTREALSGNTIYF.

The gene calls are TRBV7-2 and TRBJ2-1; D is unclear. Deletions cut 1 base from V and 7 bases from J, with 8 bases between. Germline CDR1 SGHTA, CDR2 FQGNSA. The CDR3 length is 13 residues. The CDR3 DNA sequence: TGTGCCAGCAGCTTAGAAAGGCTGAATGAGCAGTTCTTC. It specifies CASSLERLNEQFF.

This clone was recorded once. CDR3 sequence reads: CATSWAAENTDTQYF. The CDR3 DNA reads as TGTGCCACCAGCTGGGCAGCCGAAAACACAGATACGCAGTATTTT. This chain links TRBV15 with TRBJ2-3; D is unclear. The CDR3 has 15 amino acids. Germline assignment: CDR1 LNHNV and CDR2 YYDKDF (reference sequence). V was shortened by 5 bases and J by 2 bases, with 14 bases between the two germline ends.

This clone showed up just once. The chain couples TRBV5-1 to TRBJ2-7, with no clear D. Germline V CDR1 and CDR2: SGHRS, YFSETQ. Trimming took 4 bases from V and 5 from J, leaving 10 bases between them. This CDR3 spans 12 amino acids. This CDR3 reads CASSPTFDEQYF. DNA of the CDR3: TGCGCCAGCAGCCCCACGTTTGACGAGCAGTACTTC. The full variable domain, its missing parts supplied by reference TRBV5-1 and TRBJ2-7, is KAGVTQTPRYLIKTRGQQVTLSCSPISGHRSVSWYQQTPGQGLQFLFEYFSETQRNKGNFPGRFSGRQFSNSRSEMNVSTLELGDSALYLCASSPTFDEQYFGPGTRLTVT.

In the case of this clone: The same CDR3 can be traced to other DNA sequences in this sample. This chain joins TRBV15 and TRBJ1-1, with a tentative D call TRBD1 (5 bases). Germline V CDR1 and CDR2: LNHNV, YYDKDF (reference sequence). V was cut by 0 bases and J by 5 bases, with 7 bases left in between. The CDR3 has 13 residues. CDR3 protein: CATSRDPGTEAFF. The CDR3 bases are TGTGCCACCAGCAGAGATCCAGGGACTGAAGCTTTCTTT. The complete variable domain, with remaining parts taken from reference TRBV15 and TRBJ1-1, reads DAMVIQNPRYQVTQFGKPVTLSCSQTLNHNVMYWYQQKSSQAPKLLFHYYDKDFNNEADTPDNFQSRRPNTSFCFLDIRSPGLGDTAMYLCATSRDPGTEAFFGQGTRLTVV.

This chain joins TRBV5-1 and TRBJ2-7; D may be TRBD1 (5 bases). Per the germline V gene, CDR1 is SGHRS and CDR2 is YFSETQ. V was cut by 2 bases and J by 2 bases, with 8 bases left in between. The CDR3 runs 13 residues. This chain's CDR3 is CASSFSGTYEQYF. CDR3 nucleotide sequence: TGCGCCAGCAGCTTTTCAGGGACCTACGAGCAGTACTTC.

The CDR3 bases are TGTGCCAGCAGTCAACGAGGAGAGACCCAGTACTTC. The encoded protein is CASSQRGETQYF. This chain joins TRBV6-5 and TRBJ2-5; no firm D call. The CDR3 extends over 12 amino acids. The germline V gene encodes CDR1 MNHEY and CDR2 SVGAGI. Trimming took off 5 bases at V and 4 bases at J, with 8 bases between the two ends.